The rows below give T cell receptor beta chains drawn from one sample of a study of response to subunit inactivated influenza vaccine. TCRdb called the RT-PCR reads again in MiXCR, with one record for every CDR3 protein. The table has roughly 520,000 distinct CDR3 sequences, about 25% seen once. The specimen comprised CD4+ T cells sorted from PBMCs, sampled more than 4 days after vaccination. These receptors were taken from a man between 45 and 60 years old who received an inactivated influenza vaccine. Each CDR3 is given with its conserved first and last residue. A D gene is named only where the DNA matches it firmly. Clone sizes are given selectively: once, few, many, or a class where the clone is expanded.

j_gene,d_gene,v_gene,abundance,CDR3aa,CDR3nt
TRBJ2-1,TRBD2,TRBV30,.,CAWSVRGRAIYNEQFF,TGTGCCTGGAGTGTACGAGGGAGGGCCATCTACAATGAGCAGTTCTTC
TRBJ2-2,.,TRBV6-2/TRBV6-3,few,CASSLSKKRAGELFF,TGTGCCAGCAGCCTTTCTAAAAAACGGGCCGGGGAGCTGTTTTTT
TRBJ2-1,TRBD2,TRBV29-1,.,CSVGLTSGRNEQFF,TGCAGCGTTGGGCTCACTAGCGGTCGCAATGAGCAGTTCTTC
TRBJ1-2,.,TRBV7-9,.,CASSFGPPYGYTF,TGTGCCAGCAGCTTCGGGCCACCGTATGGCTACACCTTC
TRBJ2-1,TRBD2,TRBV29-1,few,CSVPLSTSGVNEQFF,TGCAGCGTTCCTCTAAGCACTAGCGGAGTTAATGAGCAGTTCTTC
TRBJ2-5,.,TRBV18,.,CASSPLGGTQETQYF,TGTGCCAGCTCACCACTCGGGGGTACCCAAGAGACCCAGTACTTC
TRBJ2-3,TRBD2,TRBV5-1,.,CASSLAKTSGPHNTQYF,TGCGCCAGCAGCTTGGCCAAGACTAGCGGTCCCCACAATACGCAGTATTTT
TRBJ1-4,.,TRBV4-1,.,CASSQLTGLREKLFF,TGCGCCAGCAGCCAACTTACAGGGTTGCGGGAAAAACTGTTTTTT
TRBJ2-5,TRBD1,TRBV7-2,few,CASTSDRGSETQYF,TGTGCCAGCACCTCGGACAGGGGATCTGAGACCCAGTACTTC
TRBJ1-1,.,TRBV20-1,few,CSGKGWDNMNTEAFF,TGCAGCGGAAAAGGATGGGACAACATGAACACTGAAGCTTTCTTT
TRBJ2-6,.,TRBV10-3,.,CAISESTGGNGANVLTF,TGTGCCATCAGTGAGTCGACCGGGGGTAACGGGGCCAACGTCCTGACTTTC
TRBJ2-7,TRBD2,TRBV6-2/TRBV6-3,.,CASSTHGTRSSYEQYF,TGTGCCAGCAGTACTCATGGGACTAGGAGCTCCTACGAGCAGTACTTC
TRBJ1-6,TRBD1,TRBV12-3/TRBV12-4,.,CASSRTGDNSPLHF,TGTGCCAGCAGCAGGACAGGGGACAATTCACCCCTCCACTTT
TRBJ2-7,.,TRBV2,.,CASGQVRTYEQYF,TGTGCCAGCGGCCAGGTTAGGACCTACGAGCAGTACTTC
TRBJ2-5,.,TRBV28,few,CASSKSDRQETQYF,TGTGCCAGCAGCAAATCAGACAGGCAAGAGACCCAGTACTTC
TRBJ2-3,.,TRBV5-4,few,CASSTGQYSSTDTQYF,TGTGCCAGCAGCACCGGACAGTACTCTAGCACAGATACGCAGTATTTT
TRBJ2-3,.,TRBV5-6,many,CASSTRGGAFHMGSQYF,TGTGCCAGCAGCACGAGAGGGGGGGCCTTTCATATGGGTTCGCAGTATTTT
TRBJ1-1,.,TRBV7-9,.,CASSYTQGTEAFF,TGTGCCAGCAGCTACACACAGGGCACTGAAGCTTTCTTT
TRBJ2-3,TRBD2,TRBV20-1,.,CSATGTSGTDTQYF,TGCAGTGCCACCGGGACTAGCGGCACAGATACGCAGTATTTT
TRBJ2-3,.,TRBV5-1,few,CASSWNTLGLSRADTQYF,TGCGCCAGCAGCTGGAATACCCTGGGACTTTCTAGGGCGGATACGCAGTATTTT
TRBJ2-6,.,TRBV4-2,.,CASSQGGVGANVLTF,TGTGCCAGCAGCCAAGGGGGCGTTGGGGCCAACGTCCTGACTTTC
TRBJ2-7,TRBD2,TRBV10-3,few,CAISDSSGKGYEQYF,TGTGCCATCAGTGATAGTAGCGGGAAGGGCTACGAGCAGTACTTC
TRBJ1-1,.,TRBV10-3,few,CAIGKGGGTEAFF,TGTGCCATCGGGAAAGGGGGGGGGACTGAAGCTTTCTTT
TRBJ1-1,.,TRBV25-1,.,CASSESLIGRTEAFF,TGTGCCAGCAGTGAATCCCTCATAGGCAGGACTGAAGCTTTCTTT
TRBJ2-2,.,TRBV28,.,CASSPRGSELFF,TGTGCCAGCAGCCCAAGGGGGTCGGAGCTGTTTTTT
TRBJ2-7,.,TRBV12-3/TRBV12-4,.,CASTGGGANYEQYF,TGTGCCAGCACTGGTGGGGGCGCAAACTACGAGCAGTACTTC
TRBJ2-1,TRBD2,TRBV9,.,CASSVAGLAGANEQFF,TGTGCCAGCAGCGTAGCGGGTCTAGCGGGGGCCAATGAGCAGTTCTTC
TRBJ2-1,TRBD2,TRBV12-3/TRBV12-4,.,CASSPRELAGSHEQFF,TGTGCCAGCAGCCCTCGAGAACTAGCGGGTAGTCATGAGCAGTTCTTC
TRBJ1-3,.,TRBV2,.,CASRTRDNYSGNTIYF,TGTGCCAGCAGGACCCGGGACAACTACTCTGGAAACACCATATATTTT
TRBJ2-2,TRBD2,TRBV15,.,CATSIGTSGLGGELFF,TGTGCCACCAGCATCGGGACTAGCGGGTTAGGCGGGGAGCTGTTTTTT
TRBJ1-2,.,TRBV4-3,.,CASSQDHGPGTF,TGCGCCAGCAGCCAGGACCACGGGCCGGGTACCTTC
TRBJ1-4,.,TRBV20-1,.,CSARDTATNEKLFF,TGCAGTGCTAGAGATACTGCAACTAATGAAAAACTGTTTTTT
TRBJ2-3,.,TRBV5-1,.,CASGGRMASTDTQYF,TGCGCTTCCGGAGGGAGGATGGCTAGCACAGATACGCAGTATTTT
TRBJ2-1,.,TRBV10-3,many,CAISDSYNEQFF,TGTGCCATCAGTGACAGTTACAATGAGCAGTTCTTC
TRBJ2-3,TRBD2,TRBV7-6,.,CASSGRLAGGTDTQYF,TGTGCCAGCAGCGGAAGACTAGCGGGAGGCACAGATACGCAGTATTTT
TRBJ2-1,.,TRBV5-4,.,CASSLEARDNEQFF,TGTGCCAGCAGCTTGGAGGCAAGGGACAATGAGCAGTTCTTC
TRBJ2-7,TRBD1,TRBV29-1,.,CSARDRENSYEQYF,TGCAGCGCCCGGGACAGGGAAAACTCCTACGAGCAGTACTTC
TRBJ1-2,.,TRBV29-1,few,CSVRHMTNYGYTF,TGCAGCGTCAGACATATGACTAACTATGGCTACACCTTC
TRBJ1-1,.,TRBV29-1,few,CSAGGANTEAFF,TGCAGCGCGGGGGGGGCAAACACTGAAGCTTTCTTT